The next 21 T cell receptor beta chains were all read from a single sample in a study of CD8 T cells in Susac syndrome. Random hexamers primed reverse transcription of about 0.45 to 1 ug RNA. TCRdb fed the immunoSEQ multiplex PCR reads into MiXCR, producing one record per CDR3 protein. This sample carries about 400,000 distinct CDR3 sequences, 75% to 90% of them seen once, and the ten largest clones take approximately 0.12%. The sequencing input was CD8+ T cells from PBMCs. These receptors all come from a human donor with multiple sclerosis.

V and J are TRBV29-1 and TRBJ2-7; possibly TRBD2 for D (7 bases). Per the germline V gene, CDR1 is SQVTM and CDR2 is ANQGSEA. The CDR3 is made up of 13 amino acids. Trimming removed 4 bases at V and 1 base at J, with 11 bases between. CDR3 residues: CSVAGGRSYEQYF. The CDR3 bases are TGCAGCGTTGCGGGGGGCCGATCCTACGAGCAGTACTTC.

The chain combines TRBV30 with TRBJ2-1, with TRBD2 matching 8 bases. This CDR3 has 13 residues. V gave up 0 bases and J gave up 9 bases; unmatched junction bases: 4. The germline V gene has CDR1 GTSNPN and CDR2 SVGIG (reference sequence). The CDR3, as DNA: TGTGCCTGGAGTGTTAGCGGGGCAGTTGAGCAGTTCTTC. Translated, it gives CAWSVSGAVEQFF.

V usage is TRBV13 and J usage is TRBJ2-7; either TRBD1 or TRBD2 may fit D (5 bases each). Trimming removed 3 bases from V and 3 bases from J, with 9 bases in between. The CDR3 covers 13 residues. CDR1 and CDR2 (germline): PRHDT, FYEKMQ (reference sequence). CDR3 protein: CASSLGEYYEQYF. In DNA, the CDR3 is TGTGCCAGCAGCTTGGGGGAATACTACGAGCAGTACTTC. Full variable domain (outside the CDR3, taken from reference TRBV13 and TRBJ2-7): AAGVIQSPRHLIKEKRETATLKCYPIPRHDTVYWYQQGPGQDPQFLISFYEKMQSDKGSIPDRFSAQQFSDYHSELNMSSLELGDSALYFCASSLGEYYEQYFGPGTRLTVT.

This sequence joins TRBV7-6 and TRBJ1-1, with a tentative D call TRBD1 (5 bases). V was cut by 5 bases and J by 1 base, with 26 bases left in between. The CDR3 is made up of 19 amino acids. Germline loops: CDR1 SGHVS, CDR2 FNYEAQ. The CDR3 bases are TGTGCCAGCAGCGACCCCAGGGATCCCAATTTTTCATCGAACACTGAAGCTTTCTTT. Protein sequence: CASSDPRDPNFSSNTEAFF.

The chain joins TRBV25-1 to TRBJ1-2; maybe TRBD1 (6 bases). The V gene lost 1 base and the J gene lost 1 base, with 10 bases spanning the gap. Germline lookup yields CDR1 MGHDK and CDR2 SYGVNS. This CDR3 has 15 amino acids. CDR3 bases: TGTGCCAGCAGTGAATGGGGACAAGATAACTATGGCTACACCTTC. Encoded protein: CASSEWGQDNYGYTF.

This chain joins TRBV5-4 and TRBJ2-7; 11 bases are shared with TRBD2. Germline V CDR1 and CDR2: SGHNT, YYREEE (reference sequence). The CDR3 sequence is 15 residues long. V dropped 3 bases and J dropped 6; count of bases not matched to a gene: 8. Here the CDR3 DNA reads TGTGCCAGCAGCTACGAGACTAGCGGGATGGTCGAGCAGTACTTC. Residues: CASSYETSGMVEQYF.

This rearrangement joins TRBV29-1 to TRBJ2-1; D not resolved. There are 13 residues in the CDR3. Germline V gene sequence: CDR1 SQVTM, CDR2 ANQGSEA. Trimming took 3 bases from V and 5 from J, leaving 11 bases between them. The CDR3 sequence: CSVDALEHNEQFF. DNA of the CDR3: TGCAGCGTTGACGCACTGGAGCACAATGAGCAGTTCTTC.

Here the CDR3 DNA reads TGTGCCAGCAGCTCGCCGGGACAGCTGAACACTGAAGCTTTCTTT. This gives the protein CASSSPGQLNTEAFF. The genes are TRBV5-4 and TRBJ1-1; 7 bases are a match to TRBD1. Trimming took 3 bases from V and 0 from J; bases not matched to a gene: 5. CDR3 length: 15 amino acids. CDR1 is SGHNT and CDR2 is YYREEE in the germline V gene (reference sequence).

The V gene is TRBV13, the J gene TRBJ1-1, with TRBD1 as a possible D gene (5 bases). This CDR3 has 16 residues. V was cut by 2 bases and J by 0 bases, with 13 bases left in between. CDR1 PRHDT and CDR2 FYEKMQ come from the germline V gene (reference sequence). The CDR3 here is CASSLLFRGMNTEAFF. The CDR3 DNA follows: TGTGCCAGCAGCTTACTCTTTCGGGGGATGAACACTGAAGCTTTCTTT.

The V call is TRBV3-1, the J call TRBJ1-2, with D unresolved. CDR1 and CDR2 from the germline V gene are LGHDT and YNNKEL (reference sequence). Trimming cost V 0 bases and J 3 bases, with 11 bases left between them. This CDR3 is built from 15 residues. CDR3 nucleotides: TGTGCCAGCAGCCAAGAAAGGGCAGGTGACTATGGCTACACCTTC. Protein product: CASSQERAGDYGYTF.

This clonotype showed up just a few times. V gene TRBV5-1 combines with J gene TRBJ2-7, with D perhaps matching TRBD2 (6 bases). The germline V gene encodes CDR1 SGHRS and CDR2 YFSETQ. The CDR3 extends over 14 amino acids. V was clipped by 0 bases and J by 2 bases, with 9 bases between them. CDR3 loop: CASSLVGGPYEQYF. The CDR3, as DNA: TGCGCCAGCAGCTTGGTGGGGGGACCCTACGAGCAGTACTTC.

This chain links TRBV7-6 with TRBJ2-3, with no clear D. The germline gives CDR1 SGHVS, CDR2 FNYEAQ. V was cut by 4 bases and J by 2 bases, with 7 bases left in between. CDR3 length: 13 amino acids. CDR3 sequence (DNA): TGTGCCAGCAGCTCGGACCTCACAGATACGCAGTATTTT. Translating gives CASSSDLTDTQYF. Complete variable domain (other parts from reference TRBV7-6 and TRBJ2-3): GAGVSQSPRYKVTKRGQDVALRCDPISGHVSLYWYRQALGQGPEFLTYFNYEAQQDKSGLPNDRFSAERPEGSISTLTIQRTEQRDSAMYRCASSSDLTDTQYFGPGTRLTVL.

The chain couples TRBV10-1 to TRBJ2-7; D unclear. V shed 3 bases and J shed 5 bases, with 14 bases lying between them. This CDR3 spans 14 amino acids. Germline CDR1 reads WNHNN; CDR2 reads SYGVQD (reference sequence). CDR3 coding DNA: TGCGCCAGCAGTGACCCGTTGTCCATCAACGAGCAGTACTTC. Translating gives CASSDPLSINEQYF.

The chain joins TRBV6-1 to TRBJ2-7; the D is unclear. The germline V and J ends were trimmed by 1 base and 2 bases, with 12 bases remaining between them. This CDR3 has 15 amino acids. Germline assignment: CDR1 MNHNS and CDR2 SASEGT. CDR3 sequence: CASSEGTHATYEQYF. The CDR3, as DNA: TGTGCCAGCAGTGAAGGGACCCACGCCACCTACGAGCAGTACTTC.

The J gene is TRBJ2-2, the V gene TRBV19; 10 bases are a match to TRBD1. The length of the CDR3 is 16 residues. Germline V lookup: CDR1 LNHDA, CDR2 SQIVND (reference sequence). The J segment lost 1 base and the V segment lost 10 bases, leaving 9 bases of the junction unmatched. The CDR3: CATSGTGDMNTGELFF. The CDR3 DNA reads as TGTGCCACCTCAGGGACAGGGGACATGAACACCGGGGAGCTGTTTTTT. Together with reference TRBV19 and TRBJ2-2, the CDR3 gives the full variable domain: DGGITQSPKYLFRKEGQNVTLSCEQNLNHDAMYWYRQDPGQGLRLIYYSQIVNDFQKGDIAEGYSVSREKKESFPLTVTSAQKNPTAFYLCATSGTGDMNTGELFFGEGSRLTVL.

The V gene is TRBV4-1, the J gene TRBJ1-1; the D gene is possibly TRBD1 (6 bases). Germline V gene data show CDR1 as MGHRA and CDR2 as YSYEKL. Trimming cost V 0 bases and J 1 base, with 9 bases left between them. This CDR3 is 15 amino acids long. CDR3 DNA: TGCGCCAGCAGCCAAGAACAGGGAAGGAACACTGAAGCTTTCTTT. It is translated as CASSQEQGRNTEAFF.

CDR3 sequence reads: CASSEWSRSTDTQYF. In DNA, the CDR3 is TGTGCCAGCAGTGAATGGAGCAGGAGCACAGATACGCAGTATTTT. The chain links TRBV25-1 to TRBJ2-3; D is ambiguous. The germline gives CDR1 MGHDK, CDR2 SYGVNS. The V gene lost 1 base and the J gene lost 0 bases, with 8 bases spanning the gap. The CDR3 length is 15 residues.

The chain recombines TRBV6-2 or TRBV6-3 with TRBJ1-1, with D unclear. V lost 7 bases and J lost 0, with 15 bases in between. This CDR3 spans 15 amino acids. Germline V gene data show CDR1 as MNHEY and CDR2 as SVGEGT. In nucleotides, the CDR3 is TGTGCCAGCACCCCCGGCGGCTCGATGAACACTGAAGCTTTCTTT. Translating it yields CASTPGGSMNTEAFF.

V usage is TRBV30 and J usage is TRBJ2-3, with no clear D. Germline assignment: CDR1 GTSNPN and CDR2 SVGIG (reference sequence). Trimming shortened V by 1 base and J by 4 bases, and 9 bases separated the two germline ends. This CDR3 is built from 13 residues. CDR3 protein: CAWSAGDADTQYF. For the CDR3, the DNA is TGTGCCTGGAGTGCTGGGGATGCAGATACGCAGTATTTT.

The genes are TRBV11-1 and TRBJ2-4; TRBD1 is a possible D gene (7 bases). CDR1 and CDR2 from the germline V gene are SGHAT and FQDESV (reference sequence). V was trimmed by 4 bases and J by 0 bases, leaving 25 bases between them. CDR3 length equals 20 residues. DNA of the CDR3: TGTGCCAGCAGCTCGGCAGGGGGGACAGTTGAACCACTAGCCAAAAACATTCAGTACTTC. It is translated as CASSSAGGTVEPLAKNIQYF.

V usage is TRBV5-4 and J usage is TRBJ2-7; 9 nucleotides agree with TRBD1. The germline V gene encodes CDR1 SGHNT and CDR2 YYREEE (reference sequence). The J segment lost 3 bases and the V segment lost 4 bases, leaving 5 bases of the junction unmatched. CDR3 length equals 14 residues. The chain's CDR3 is CASSPGTGNYEQYF. The CDR3 DNA is TGTGCCAGCAGCCCGGGGACAGGGAACTACGAGCAGTACTTC. The whole variable domain, remainder taken from reference TRBV5-4 and TRBJ2-7, is ETGVTQSPTHLIKTRGQQVTLRCSSQSGHNTVSWYQQALGQGPQFIFQYYREEENGRGNFPPRFSGLQFPNYSSELNVNALELDDSALYLCASSPGTGNYEQYFGPGTRLTVT.